Presented here are 17 T cell receptor beta chains from one specimen sequenced in a study of T cells in Graves' hyperthyroidism and ophthalmopathy. It was RNA transcripts that yielded the amplified TCR beta CDR3 regions. A set of HTBI primers served as the primers for a first-round RT-PCR of the TCR CDR3. TCRdb re-called the multiplex PCR reads through MiXCR, storing one row per CDR3 protein. The profile shows nearly 750,000 distinct CDR3 sequences, under 45% of them singletons. Sample: blood. All receptors derive from a woman in her thirties or forties with Graves' hyperthyroidism.

The genes are TRBV5-6 and TRBJ1-6; D unresolved. CDR3 size: 14 residues. V lost 6 bases and J 7 bases, leaving 14 bases between the germline ends. The V gene's germline CDR1 is SGHDT and CDR2 YYEEEE. The CDR3 region is CASNTLLSNSPLHF. The CDR3 DNA reads TGTGCCAGCAACACCTTGCTTTCAAATTCACCCCTCCACTTT. Based on the CDR3 plus reference TRBV5-6 and TRBJ1-6, the full variable domain is DAGVTQSPTHLIKTRGQQVTLRCSPKSGHDTVSWYQQALGQGPQFIFQYYEEEERQRGNFPDRFSGHQFPNYSSELNVNALLLGDSALYLCASNTLLSNSPLHFGNGTRLTVT.

On this clonotype: Since a much larger clone is just one base distant, this may be a read error. V is TRBV7-9 and J is TRBJ1-2; D remains ambiguous. The CDR3 spans 11 residues. CDR1 is SEHNR, CDR2 FQNEAQ, per germline (reference sequence). CDR3 nucleotides: TGTACCAGCAGCTACATCTATGGCTACACCTTC. It is translated as CTSSYIYGYTF.

The gene calls are TRBV9 and TRBJ2-2; tentative D call: TRBD2 (5 bases). V was trimmed by 1 base and J by 3 bases, leaving 10 bases between them. The CDR3 consists of 15 residues. The germline gives CDR1 SGDLS, CDR2 YYNGEE. CDR3: CASSVRPRDTGELFF. DNA of the CDR3: TGTGCCAGCAGCGTAAGACCGCGGGACACCGGGGAGCTGTTTTTT.

This clonotype was detected only a few times. The rearrangement joins TRBV12-3 or TRBV12-4 to TRBJ2-2, with D uncertain. The V end lost 8 bases, the J end lost 6 bases, and 7 bases lay between the germline ends. This CDR3 has 11 residues. CDR3 in amino acids: CASGISGELFF. The CDR3 nucleotides are TGTGCCAGCGGGATCTCCGGGGAGCTGTTTTTT.

V gene TRBV19 combines with J gene TRBJ2-7, with D perhaps matching TRBD1 or TRBD2 (5 bases each). V lost 7 bases to trimming and J lost 7 bases, with 23 bases between them. The CDR3 runs 15 residues. Germline V gives CDR1 LNHDA, CDR2 SQIVND (reference sequence). CDR3 amino acids: CASTNSGTGYNEQYF. CDR3 nucleotides: TGTGCCAGTACCAATTCAGGGACGGGTTACAATGAGCAGTACTTC.

This clonotype has just one count. The chain couples TRBV7-2 to TRBJ2-7, with D perhaps assigned TRBD1 or TRBD2 (5 bases each). Trimming cost V 6 bases and J 7 bases, with 16 bases left between them. This CDR3 is 13 amino acids long. Germline CDR1 reads SGHTA; CDR2 reads FQGNSA. This chain's CDR3 is CASSNTGAREQYF. The CDR3 DNA follows: TGTGCCAGCAGTAACACCGGGGCGCGGGAGCAGTACTTC.

The gene calls are TRBV5-1 and TRBJ2-2; D call uncertain. Trimming cost V 2 bases and J 2 bases, with 7 bases left between them. The CDR3 is 14 residues long. CDR1 and CDR2 (germline): SGHRS, YFSETQ. CDR3 residues: CASSLATNTGELFF. CDR3 bases: TGCGCCAGCAGCTTAGCGACAAACACCGGGGAGCTGTTTTTT. Full variable domain (rest looked up from reference TRBV5-1 and TRBJ2-2): KAGVTQTPRYLIKTRGQQVTLSCSPISGHRSVSWYQQTPGQGLQFLFEYFSETQRNKGNFPGRFSGRQFSNSRSEMNVSTLELGDSALYLCASSLATNTGELFFGEGSRLTVL.

CDR3 residues: CASNSGEQYF. CDR3 coding DNA: TGTGCCAGCAACTCAGGGGAGCAGTACTTC. The J gene is TRBJ2-7, the V gene TRBV7-9, with TRBD1 as a possible D gene (5 bases). V was cut by 7 bases and J by 7 bases, with 8 bases left in between. This CDR3 contains 10 residues. CDR1 SEHNR and CDR2 FQNEAQ come from the germline V gene (reference sequence).

This clonotype came up a few times. V is TRBV27 and J is TRBJ1-2; D unclear. Trimming removed 6 bases at V and 4 bases at J, with 18 bases between. The CDR3 contains 15 residues. CDR1 MNHEY and CDR2 SMNVEV come from the germline V gene (reference sequence). The CDR3 DNA reads TGTGCCAGCAGCCTCCGGCGGGTGCGGGGCTATGGCTACACCTTC. As protein: CASSLRRVRGYGYTF.

The chain is built from TRBV7-6 and TRBJ2-7, with unresolved D. Germline loops: CDR1 SGHVS, CDR2 FNYEAQ. The CDR3 spans 10 residues. V was cut by 5 bases and J by 9 bases, with 8 bases left in between. The CDR3 reads CASSQAGQYF. In DNA, the CDR3 is TGTGCCAGCAGCCAAGCCGGGCAGTACTTC.

The sample holds a few counts of this clonotype. The rearrangement joins TRBV3-1 to TRBJ1-1; D not resolved. The CDR3 is 13 amino acids. The germline V gene encodes CDR1 LGHDT and CDR2 YNNKEL (reference sequence). Between the trimmed V and J ends, which lost 1 base and 12 bases, there was a span of 15 bases. CDR3 region: CASSQASASEPFF. CDR3 nucleotides: TGTGCCAGCAGCCAAGCGTCGGCCTCGGAGCCTTTCTTT. The full variable domain, in which reference TRBV3-1 and TRBJ1-1 provide the parts outside the CDR3, is DTAVSQTPKYLVTQMGNDKSIKCEQNLGHDTMYWYKQDSKKFLKIMFSYNNKELIINETVPNRFSPKSPDKAHLNLHINSLELGDSAVYFCASSQASASEPFFGQGTRLTVV.

As to this clonotype: This may be a read error: a much more frequent sequence differs by one nucleotide. The genes are TRBV7-6 and TRBJ2-7; tentative D call: TRBD2 (6 bases). The CDR3 extends over 14 amino acids. CDR1 is SGHVS and CDR2 is FNYEAQ in the germline V gene. This CDR3 reads CAGSSNLASYEQYF. The CDR3 DNA is TGTGCCGGCAGCTCAAATCTAGCGTCCTACGAGCAGTACTTC.

Notes on this clonotype: This may be a read error: a much more frequent sequence differs by one nucleotide. The chain joins TRBV5-4 to TRBJ1-1, with D hard to call. Per the germline V gene, CDR1 is SGHNT and CDR2 is YYREEE (reference sequence). The CDR3 loop spans 14 amino acids. V dropped 4 bases and J dropped 0 bases, with 10 bases sitting between them. The CDR3 DNA follows: TGTGCCAGCAGCATAACGAGCATGAACACTGAAGCTTTCTTT. Its translation: CASSITSMNTEAFF.

This clonotype turned up a few times. This chain links TRBV19 with TRBJ1-1, with 9 bases lining up with TRBD1. This CDR3 has 16 amino acids. J lost 0 bases, V lost 4 bases, and 6 bases had no gene match. Germline CDR1 and CDR2: LNHDA and SQIVND (reference sequence). The CDR3 sequence is CASSRGQGVMNTEAFF. Written as DNA, the CDR3 is TGTGCCAGTAGTAGGGGACAGGGTGTGATGAACACTGAAGCTTTCTTT.

The chain has TRBV19 and TRBJ1-1; D is uncertain. CDR1 is LNHDA and CDR2 is SQIVND in the germline V gene (reference sequence). Between the trimmed V and J ends, which lost 3 bases and 3 bases, there was a span of 8 bases. The length of the CDR3 is 13 residues. The CDR3 sequence is CASSIRADTEAFF. For the CDR3, the DNA is TGTGCCAGTAGTATTAGGGCCGACACTGAAGCTTTCTTT. Based on the CDR3 plus reference TRBV19 and TRBJ1-1, the full variable domain is DGGITQSPKYLFRKEGQNVTLSCEQNLNHDAMYWYRQDPGQGLRLIYYSQIVNDFQKGDIAEGYSVSREKKESFPLTVTSAQKNPTAFYLCASSIRADTEAFFGQGTRLTVV.

This clonotype was detected ten times or more. This chain connects TRBV10-1 to TRBJ1-6; D is unresolved. The CDR3 totals 14 residues. Germline CDR1 is WNHNN and CDR2 is SYGVQD (reference sequence). V was shortened by 5 bases and J by 8 bases, with 13 bases between the two germline ends. The CDR3 DNA follows: TGCGCCAGCAGTCCGACGGTAGAGGATTCACCCCTCCACTTT. It encodes CASSPTVEDSPLHF.

This clonotype was seen ten or more times. The V and J genes are TRBV29-1 and TRBJ2-5; D is unclear. The germline V gene encodes CDR1 SQVTM and CDR2 ANQGSEA. The CDR3 consists of 12 residues. V lost 7 bases to trimming and J lost 0 bases, with 9 bases between them. The CDR3 DNA follows: TGCAGCGCCCGCAGGTACCAAGAGACCCAGTACTTC. Translating it yields CSARRYQETQYF.